This entry is about one T cell receptor beta chain. This sample was taken from a study of blood T cell repertoires in COVID-19. Study-wide background: Samples came from the United States, Italy and Spain, spanning acute and convalescent COVID-19.

For recovered donors of Cohort 3, there were two negative PCRs, clearance, or symptom resolution. Per the original data handling: Amplifying reference gene primers gave estimates of nucleated cell counts. Clones were read by immunoSEQ multiplex PCR, and TCRdb kept only the in-frame ones, dropping some. Clone size and the V and J calls come from that table; the DNA yielded D and trimming. The sample holds some 340,000 clones, 70% to 90% seen once. This TCR derives from a woman aged 30 to 39 who had recovered from COVID-19. Source material: PBMCs or T cells enriched from blood (not recorded which).

CDR3 sequence reads: CAIRGLGTEAFF. In DNA, the CDR3 is TGTGCCATCAGGGGGCTGGGAACTGAAGCTTTCTTT. The rearrangement links TRBV10-3 to TRBJ1-1, with D perhaps TRBD1 (5 bases). The germline gives CDR1 ENHRY, CDR2 SYGVKD. V was cut by 6 bases and J by 5 bases, with 10 bases left in between. This CDR3 is built from 12 residues.